The entry that follows covers one T cell receptor beta chain sequence. This specimen belongs to a study of blood T cell repertoires in COVID-19. About the study: Acute-phase and convalescent COVID-19 samples originated in the United States, Italy and Spain. Sources were T cells, B-cell-depleted T cells, or PBMCs; the material itself was cDNA or gDNA.

The V gene lost 6 bases and the J gene lost 1 base, with 9 bases spanning the gap. Germline V gene sequence: CDR1 MNHNS, CDR2 SASEGT. There are 13 residues in the CDR3. Per the original data handling: Estimated nucleated cell counts came from reference gene primer amplification. This table comes from immunoSEQ multiplex PCR, and its TCRdb copy is limited to in-frame clones, with some not included. The V and J calls and clone size come from that table; D and trimming were worked out from the DNA. The sample carries 200,000 to 250,000 clones, 75% to 90% recorded once. The sequenced sample consisted of peripheral blood. The clonotype originates from a man aged 60-69 years who had recovered from COVID-19. V gene TRBV6-1 combines with J gene TRBJ2-5, with D perhaps TRBD2 (7 bases). The CDR3 sequence is CASRGGGQETQYF. The CDR3 region has the DNA TGTGCCAGCAGAGGGGGGGGCCAAGAGACCCAGTACTTC.